This entry describes one TCR beta chain. Its antigen is unidentified. The record originates from a study of T cell repertoires in cytomegalovirus infection. For the study at large: Selection of CMV epitopes for the study included recently identified HLA-C-restricted and well-studied HLA-B-restricted ones. Overall study results and limits: CMV-specific HLA-C-restricted TCR beta clonotypes dominated the ex vivo response.

TCRdb independently ran MiXCR on the reads; one entry per CDR3 protein. The sample lists 680,000 or so distinct CDR3 sequences, roughly 30% occurring once. V was pared by 7 bases and J by 4 bases, with 14 bases between. Germline V CDR1 and CDR2: LNHDA, SQIVND (reference sequence). The CDR3 contains 14 residues. Specimen: cultured PBMCs, collected from culture after CMV antigen stimulation. The receptor's source is a human donor in good health (CMV status not recorded). Some clones in this sample may be carry-over from other donors' samples. The genes are TRBV19 and TRBJ2-1, with D perhaps matching TRBD2 (5 bases). The CDR3 here is CASTRELGYNEQFF. The DNA of the CDR3 is TGTGCCAGTACCCGGGAATTGGGTTACAATGAGCAGTTCTTC.